Following are 15 T cell receptor beta chains from one sample sequenced in a study of CD8 T cells in ankylosing spondylitis (dated by TCRdb to 2015 to 2018). The protocol used for the library was 5' RACE. TCRdb names Illumina HiSeq 2500 as the instrument used. TCRdb cleaned the public reads at Q25 with fastp, built clones with MiXCR and kept in-frame beta chains. Rows are unified per CDR3 protein, each entry keeping the most common DNA and genes. For this sample there are under 250,000 distinct CDR3 sequences; approximately 30% appear just once. The ten largest clonotypes hold approximately 4.4% of the sample. The sequencing sample was made of blood, either unsorted or a sorted T cell fraction (not recorded which). Receptor source: a male donor with ankylosing spondylitis or in good health (not recorded which).

The rearrangement uses TRBV12-3 or TRBV12-4 and TRBJ2-3, with a weak D call TRBD2 (7 bases). V lost 6 bases and J 1 base, leaving 14 bases between the germline ends. The CDR3 extends over 15 amino acids. The CDR3 DNA is TGTGCCAGCAGGGAGGGGGGGGCCGGCACAGATACGCAGTATTTT. It specifies CASREGGAGTDTQYF.

This clonotype occurred once. This sequence joins TRBV7-8 and TRBJ1-1; 8 bases fit TRBD1. This CDR3 has 16 amino acids. J gave up 3 bases and V 1 base, and 7 bases lay outside the gene matches. Germline-derived CDR1 and CDR2 are SGHVS and FQNEAQ. CDR3 sequence reads: CASSLEGDRFYTEAFF. In DNA form, the CDR3 reads TGTGCCAGCAGCTTAGAGGGGGACAGGTTTTACACTGAAGCTTTCTTT.

The chain has TRBV7-6 and TRBJ1-3; 8 nucleotides agree with TRBD1. Trimming at V came to 5 bases and at J to 11 bases, leaving 5 bases not matched to a gene. Germline V gives CDR1 SGHVS, CDR2 FNYEAQ. The length of the CDR3 is 12 residues. Here the CDR3 DNA reads TGTGCCAGCAGCCCAGACAGGGGAGCCATATATTTT. It codes for CASSPDRGAIYF. The entire variable domain, with the rest obtained from reference TRBV7-6 and TRBJ1-3, is as follows: GAGVSQSPRYKVTKRGQDVALRCDPISGHVSLYWYRQALGQGPEFLTYFNYEAQQDKSGLPNDRFSAERPEGSISTLTIQRTEQRDSAMYRCASSPDRGAIYFGEGSWLTVV.

This chain uses TRBV15 with TRBJ2-5; perhaps TRBD1 as D (5 bases). Trimming took 0 bases from V and 4 from J, leaving 12 bases between them. The germline V gene encodes CDR1 LNHNV and CDR2 YYDKDF (reference sequence). The CDR3 is 15 residues long. The CDR3 here is CATSRDPGFVETQYF. CDR3 nucleotides: TGTGCCACCAGCAGAGATCCAGGGTTTGTAGAGACCCAGTACTTC.

Only a few counts were recorded for this clonotype. The J gene is TRBJ2-3, the V gene TRBV20-1; 7 bases are a match to TRBD2. Germline V CDR1 and CDR2: DFQATT, SNEGSKA (reference sequence). The V segment lost 6 bases and the J segment 8 bases; nucleotides outside the gene matches: 11. This CDR3 contains 13 residues. CDR3 nucleotide sequence: TGCAGTGCCCGTGGACTAGGAGTAGTTACGCAGTATTTT. Its protein product is CSARGLGVVTQYF.

This clonotype was detected only a few times. The chain is built from TRBV20-1 and TRBJ2-7, with D possibly matching TRBD1 (6 bases). The length of the CDR3 is 13 residues. The germline V gene encodes CDR1 DFQATT and CDR2 SNEGSKA (reference sequence). Trimming took 3 bases from V and 1 from J, leaving 10 bases between them. CDR3 sequence reads: CSASAGESYEQYF. The CDR3 DNA reads as TGCAGTGCTAGTGCAGGGGAGTCCTACGAGCAGTACTTC.

This clonotype was observed a handful of times. The chain combines TRBV24-1 with TRBJ2-2; the match to TRBD1 covers 7 bases. There are 16 residues in the CDR3. Trimming removed 8 bases from V and 3 bases from J; junction bases left unmatched: 11. From germline, CDR1 is KGHDR and CDR2 SFDVKD. The CDR3: CATNTGTARDTGELFF. The CDR3 nucleotides are TGTGCCACCAACACAGGGACAGCGAGGGACACCGGGGAGCTGTTTTTT.

This chain connects TRBV20-1 to TRBJ1-2; TRBD1 is a possible D gene (5 bases). Germline V CDR1 and CDR2: DFQATT, SNEGSKA (reference sequence). The CDR3 contains 15 residues. The germline V and J ends were trimmed by 3 bases and 8 bases, with 22 bases remaining between them. This CDR3 reads CSASATWSGTAGYTF. For the CDR3, the DNA is TGCAGTGCTAGTGCGACTTGGTCCGGGACCGCCGGCTACACCTTC.

The V gene is TRBV12-3 or TRBV12-4, the J gene TRBJ1-2; 8 bases line up with TRBD1. The trim removed 3 bases at V and 6 bases at J, leaving 9 bases unmatched. There are 15 residues in the CDR3. CDR3 residues: CASSLWVQGADGYTF. CDR3 in DNA: TGTGCCAGCAGTTTGTGGGTCCAGGGGGCGGATGGCTACACCTTC.

This chain connects TRBV20-1 to TRBJ1-4; TRBD1 matches at 7 bases. Looked up from germline, CDR1 is DFQATT and CDR2 is SNEGSKA (reference sequence). The trim removed 6 bases at V and 5 bases at J, leaving 12 bases unmatched. The CDR3 is 15 residues long. CDR3 sequence: CSADPGGGPNEKLFF. CDR3 bases: TGCAGTGCCGATCCAGGGGGGGGACCCAATGAAAAACTGTTTTTT.

In this sample, this clonotype turned up many times. This chain joins TRBV6-6 and TRBJ2-1; D ambiguous. Germline CDR1 is MNHNY and CDR2 is SVGAGI (reference sequence). This CDR3 spans 13 amino acids. Trimming removed 0 bases at V and 9 bases at J, with 9 bases between. CDR3 residues: CASSYSKSGEQFF. CDR3 sequence (DNA): TGTGCCAGCAGTTACTCGAAGTCTGGTGAGCAGTTCTTC.

The genes are TRBV19 and TRBJ1-5, with D possibly matching TRBD1 (5 bases). There are 15 residues in the CDR3. Trimming took 6 bases from V and 0 from J, leaving 12 bases between them. Germline assignment: CDR1 LNHDA and CDR2 SQIVND (reference sequence). The CDR3 sequence is CASSTTAYSNQPQHF. The CDR3 coding sequence is TGTGCCAGTAGCACGACAGCTTATAGCAATCAGCCCCAGCATTTT.

CDR3: CASSAGGLAGLNEQFF. In nucleotides, the CDR3 is TGTGCCAGCAGCGCGGGGGGACTAGCGGGGCTAAATGAGCAGTTCTTC. The chain couples TRBV9 to TRBJ2-1, with 13 bases fitting TRBD2. Trimming cost V 3 bases and J 7 bases; bases outside gene matches: 7. This CDR3 has 16 residues. Germline values: CDR1 SGDLS, CDR2 YYNGEE. Filled out from reference TRBV9 and TRBJ2-1, the complete variable domain reads DSGVTQTPKHLITATGQRVTLRCSPRSGDLSVYWYQQSLDQGLQFLIQYYNGEERAKGNILERFSAQQFPDLHSELNLSSLELGDSALYFCASSAGGLAGLNEQFFGPGTRLTVL.

The chain joins TRBV2 to TRBJ2-1; D perhaps matches TRBD1 (6 bases). The V and J ends lost 7 bases and 7 bases respectively, with 20 bases between them. Germline V CDR1 and CDR2: SNHLY, FYNNEI. The CDR3 has 15 residues. The CDR3 loop reads CASKGGTQVHNEQFF. CDR3 coding DNA: TGTGCCAGCAAAGGGGGTACGCAGGTGCATAATGAGCAGTTCTTC.

In this sample, this clonotype turned up a few times. The rearrangement links TRBV27 to TRBJ2-5, with D hard to call. The V end lost 5 bases, the J end lost 0 bases, and 10 bases lay between the germline ends. This CDR3 is built from 14 residues. From germline, CDR1 is MNHEY and CDR2 SMNVEV (reference sequence). CDR3 loop: CASSVSWYQETQYF. The CDR3 DNA reads TGTGCCAGCAGTGTCTCATGGTACCAAGAGACCCAGTACTTC.